Listed below are T cell receptor beta chains from one sample, sequenced in a study of T cells in Graves' hyperthyroidism and ophthalmopathy. TCRdb passed the multiplex PCR reads through MiXCR, listing each CDR3 protein once. The table includes 500,000 to 650,000 distinct CDR3 sequences, more than 15% detected once. The sequenced material came from blood. The receptors were sampled from a woman between 18 and 29 years old with Graves' ophthalmopathy. CDR3s include the opening cysteine and the closing phenylalanine or tryptophan. The D gene is left open where the match is weak. A clone size is listed for some rows: how often the clone was seen (once, few, many), or a class if it is expanded.

j_call clone_size v_call d_call cdr3_nt cdr3_aa
TRBJ1-1 NA TRBV19 NA TGTGCCAGTAGTAGAAGCTCCTTCTTAGGGGTCACTGAAGCTTTCTTT CASSRSSFLGVTEAFF
TRBJ2-5 NA TRBV12-3/TRBV12-4 TRBD2 TGTGCCAGCATTTTTTCCACACGATTAGCGGGGGAATCCCAAGAGACCCAGTACTTC CASIFSTRLAGESQETQYF
TRBJ2-5 NA TRBV20-1 NA TGCAGTGCTATCCCCGGGCATACGATGGAGCAAGAGACCCAGTACTTC CSAIPGHTMEQETQYF
TRBJ2-7 many TRBV3-1 TRBD2 TGTGCCAGCAGCCAAGGTAGCGGGGGGCCCTACGAGCAGTACTTC CASSQGSGGPYEQYF
TRBJ1-2 NA TRBV27 NA TGTGCCAGCAGTCACCAAGAAGGGGATGGCTACACCTTC CASSHQEGDGYTF
TRBJ2-7 many TRBV30 NA TGTGCCTGGAAGGCAGGGGTGGTCGAGCAGTACTTC CAWKAGVVEQYF
TRBJ2-3 few TRBV30 NA TGTGCCTGGAGGTTGGGGGCGATAAACTCCCCCACAGATACGCAGTATTTT CAWRLGAINSPTDTQYF
TRBJ1-2 few TRBV20-1 NA TGCAGTGCCACCGGGATAATTCTCTATGGCTACACCTTC CSATGIILYGYTF
TRBJ2-7 many TRBV7-8 TRBD1 TGTGCCAGCAGCTTAGCCCTGACAGGGCATGGCGAGCAGTACTTC CASSLALTGHGEQYF
TRBJ1-4 few TRBV9 NA TGTGCCAGCAGCGTATCAGGACAGCCTAATGAAAAACTGTTTTTT CASSVSGQPNEKLFF
TRBJ2-7 few TRBV5-8 TRBD1 TGTGCCAGCAGCCGTGGACAGGCCAATTACGAGCAGTACTTC CASSRGQANYEQYF
TRBJ1-2 many TRBV9 NA TGTGCCAGCAGCGTAGTCGAGGACTATGGCTACACCTTC CASSVVEDYGYTF
TRBJ2-7 NA TRBV11-2 NA TGTGCCAGCAGCTTAGAACCTAGTATTTGGGAGCAGTACTTC CASSLEPSIWEQYF
TRBJ2-1 NA TRBV2 TRBD2 TGTGCCAGCAGTGGCCCCACTAGCGGGGGGCTTAGCTCCTACAATGAGCAGTTCTTC CASSGPTSGGLSSYNEQFF
TRBJ2-7 many TRBV28 TRBD1 TGTGCCAGCAGGAAGACAGGGGGCTACTCCTACGAGCAGTACTTC CASRKTGGYSYEQYF
TRBJ2-7 many TRBV18 TRBD2 TGTGCCAGCTCACCAGGGCGGGAGGGCGGCTACGAGCAGTACTTC CASSPGREGGYEQYF
TRBJ1-1 many TRBV6-1 NA TGTGCCAGTTACAGGGTGAACACTGAAGCTTTCTTT CASYRVNTEAFF
TRBJ2-5 many TRBV12-3/TRBV12-4 NA TGTGCCAGCACTGTCACGGGCGCGGAGACCCAGTACTTC CASTVTGAETQYF
TRBJ2-5 NA TRBV12-3/TRBV12-4 TRBD2 TGTGCCAGCAGTTTAGAACTAGGGGAGGGCCAAGAGACCCAGTACTTC CASSLELGEGQETQYF
TRBJ2-7 few TRBV3-1 TRBD2 TGTGCCAGCAGCCAAGATACTAGCGGGTTCTACGAGCAGTACTTC CASSQDTSGFYEQYF
TRBJ2-1 NA TRBV12-3/TRBV12-4 TRBD2 TGTGCCAGCAGTTCGCCAACCTCTAGCGGGGGTTACTACAATGAGCAGTTCTTC CASSSPTSSGGYYNEQFF
TRBJ1-1 few TRBV27 NA TGTGCCAGCAGTTTATCGCTGGGGGTGAACACTGAAGCTTTCTTT CASSLSLGVNTEAFF
TRBJ1-4 few TRBV28 NA TGTGCCAGCAGAACCCCAGGGAGCACTAATGAAAAACTGTTTTTT CASRTPGSTNEKLFF
TRBJ1-3 NA TRBV10-3 NA TGTGCCATCAGACGGGGTGAAAACACCATATATTTT CAIRRGENTIYF
TRBJ1-1 many TRBV18 TRBD1 TGTGCCAGCTCACCTGGACAGGGGGGCTCTTTCCCTGAAGCTTTCTTT CASSPGQGGSFPEAFF
TRBJ2-5 many TRBV3-1 NA TGTGCCAGCAGCCAAGATAGGGACTCTCAAGAGACCCAGTACTTC CASSQDRDSQETQYF
TRBJ2-7 NA TRBV29-1 NA TGCAGCGTTGAAGACCAGGACAACTACGAGCAGTACTTC CSVEDQDNYEQYF
TRBJ1-5 once TRBV30 NA TGTGCCTGGAGTGGGGAGGGGTGGCGTCAGCCCCAGCATTTT CAWSGEGWRQPQHF
TRBJ2-3 many TRBV7-3 NA TGTGCCAGCAGCTTAGGAAGTGCGGGGGCGGATACGCAGTATTTT CASSLGSAGADTQYF
TRBJ1-1 many TRBV10-3 NA TGTGCCATCAGTGAGCGATACGGACACGGGGTCGCTGAAGCTTTCTTT CAISERYGHGVAEAFF
TRBJ2-2 many TRBV7-3 NA TGTGCCAGCAGCCCCACAGGGAGCACCGGGGAGCTGTTTTTT CASSPTGSTGELFF
TRBJ2-1 many TRBV7-9 TRBD2 TGTGCCAGCAGCTATAGCGGGAGGGCTAGGAATGAGCAGTTCTTC CASSYSGRARNEQFF
TRBJ2-1 few TRBV6-1 NA TGTGCCAGCGGACTCCAATCCAATGAGCAGTTCTTC CASGLQSNEQFF
TRBJ2-3 many TRBV7-9 NA TGTGCCAGCAGTGGTAGGAGCAACACAGATACGCAGTATTTT CASSGRSNTDTQYF
TRBJ1-5 many TRBV11-2 NA TGTGCCAGCAGCCTTCTGGAGGGGGGCAATCAGCCCCAGCATTTT CASSLLEGGNQPQHF
TRBJ1-5 many TRBV7-8 TRBD1 TGTGCCAGCAGCTTAGGGTTGCGTAAGGGACAGGTTAATCAGCCCCAGCATTTT CASSLGLRKGQVNQPQHF
TRBJ1-2 NA TRBV7-9 TRBD1 TGTGCCAGCAGCGACCAGGGGGTAATTGGCTACACCTTC CASSDQGVIGYTF
TRBJ2-3 NA TRBV28 TRBD2 TGTGCCAGCAGTTTACTAGCGGGAGCGAGAGATACGCAGTATTTT CASSLLAGARDTQYF
TRBJ1-1 few TRBV19 NA TGTGCCAGTAGTACGATGTCGGTAACTGAAGCTTTCTTT CASSTMSVTEAFF
TRBJ1-6 many TRBV7-2 NA TGTGCCAGCAGCTTAGTTGGGGGGGCTGATTCACCCCTCCACTTT CASSLVGGADSPLHF
TRBJ1-1 NA TRBV4-1 TRBD1 TGCGCCAGCAGCCAAGAGGGACAGGGGATCACTGAAGCTTTCTTT CASSQEGQGITEAFF
TRBJ2-7 few TRBV28 NA TGTGCCAGCAGTTCCGGAGGGGGGTTATACGAGCAGTACTTC CASSSGGGLYEQYF
TRBJ2-7 many TRBV12-3/TRBV12-4 TRBD2 TGTGCCAGCAGTTTAGGCGGGAGGGGTACCTCCTACGAGCAGTACTTC CASSLGGRGTSYEQYF
TRBJ1-3 few TRBV6-1 TRBD1 TGTGCCAGCAGTACAGGGGGATCTGGAAACACCATATATTTT CASSTGGSGNTIYF
TRBJ1-4 many TRBV6-6 NA TGTGCCAGCAGTTACGGTCTGAGGGACGGTGAAAAACTGTTTTTT CASSYGLRDGEKLFF
TRBJ1-3 many TRBV5-1 TRBD1 TGCGCCAGCAGCCGGGACTGGACAGGGGGAAACACCATATATTTT CASSRDWTGGNTIYF
TRBJ1-5 many TRBV6-1 NA TGTGCCAGCAGTGTTTCAACAGAGGCAGCTCAGCCCCAGCATTTT CASSVSTEAAQPQHF
TRBJ2-2 few TRBV29-1 NA TGCAGCGTTTCCGGTCCAACCGGGGAGCTGTTTTTT CSVSGPTGELFF
TRBJ1-2 few TRBV9 NA TGTGCCAGCAGCGTAGTGGACAGACCCTATGGCTACACCTTC CASSVVDRPYGYTF
TRBJ2-7 many TRBV27 TRBD2 TGTGCCAGCAGTTTAAGGACTAGCTCCTACGAGCAGTACTTC CASSLRTSSYEQYF
TRBJ1-6 NA TRBV6-1 NA TGTGCCACCTGGAAGGGCTATAATTCACCCCTCCACTTT CATWKGYNSPLHF
TRBJ2-3 few TRBV7-3 TRBD2 TGTGCCAGCAGCTTAACCGGGGCTAGCGGGGGGACACCACTCACAGATACGCAGTATTTT CASSLTGASGGTPLTDTQYF
TRBJ2-1 few TRBV20-1 TRBD1 TGCAGTGCTAGAGATCTACTCCGGGACAGGGCTTACAATGAGCAGTTCTTC CSARDLLRDRAYNEQFF
TRBJ1-6 NA TRBV6-1 TRBD1 TGTGCCAGCAGTGAAGTGCAGGGGGCTCGGTCACCCCTCCACTTT CASSEVQGARSPLHF